The next 30 T cell receptor beta chains were all read from a single sample in a study of T cells in localized non-small cell lung cancer. Produced via immunoSEQ multiplex PCR; TCRdb's table is partial and in-frame only. The table lists about 23,000 clones, more than 70% of them singletons. This material consisted of peripheral blood mononuclear cells, taken before any cancer treatment. These receptors were collected from a woman aged 40 to 75 with stage III lung adenocarcinoma.

The chain has TRBV2 and TRBJ2-2; 13 bases agree with TRBD2. V shed 7 bases, J shed 0 bases, and the junction held 5 bases outside the gene matches. CDR1 and CDR2 (germline): SNHLY, FYNNEI. This CDR3 contains 17 residues. The CDR3 sequence: CASTRLAGGPNTGELFF. The CDR3 nucleotides are TGTGCCAGCACCCGACTAGCGGGGGGACCGAACACCGGGGAGCTGTTTTTT.

J is TRBJ1-1 and V is TRBV18, with a possible D match to TRBD1 (6 bases). The CDR3 covers 13 residues. From germline, CDR1 is KGHSH and CDR2 LQKENI. V was clipped by 5 bases and J by 1 base, with 8 bases between them. CDR3 nucleotide sequence: TGTGCCAGCTCATCGGGACAGAACACTGAAGCTTTCTTT. It translates to CASSSGQNTEAFF.

The genes are TRBV7-9 and TRBJ2-2, with 11 bases aligning to TRBD2. Looked up from germline, CDR1 is SEHNR and CDR2 is FQNEAQ (reference sequence). The CDR3 has 18 residues. V lost 0 bases and J lost 5; bases outside the gene matches: 8. The DNA of the CDR3 is TGTGCCAGCAGCTTAGCGCGAACTAGCGGGGGTAATACCGGGGAGCTGTTTTTT. Encoded protein: CASSLARTSGGNTGELFF. The variable domain in full, completed from reference TRBV7-9 and TRBJ2-2, reads DTGVSQNPRHKITKRGQNVTFRCDPISEHNRLYWYRQTLGQGPEFLTYFQNEAQLEKSRLLSDRFSAERPKGSFSTLEIQRTEQGDSAMYLCASSLARTSGGNTGELFFGEGSRLTVL.

The rearrangement uses TRBV5-8 and TRBJ2-5; the D is unclear. The CDR3 totals 12 residues. V lost 4 bases and J lost 5, with 9 bases in between. Germline lookup yields CDR1 SGHTS and CDR2 YDEGEE. The CDR3 DNA is TGTGCCAGCAGCATTGGGTTGGAGACCCAGTACTTC. This codes for CASSIGLETQYF.

The chain has TRBV18 and TRBJ1-3, with D uncertain. Trimming removed 2 bases from V and 0 bases from J, with 8 bases in between. There are 15 residues in the CDR3. Looked up from germline, CDR1 is KGHSH and CDR2 is LQKENI. CDR3 residues: CASSPSPYSGNTIYF. DNA of the CDR3: TGTGCCAGCTCACCAAGTCCCTACTCTGGAAACACCATATATTTT.

As for this clone: At one end, the junction sequence differs from germline, possibly due to a read error. V and J are TRBV27 and TRBJ2-1; no clear D gene. The germline V gene has CDR1 MNHEY and CDR2 SMNVEV (reference sequence). The CDR3 runs to 12 residues. The CDR3 sequence: CASGFTGNEQFF. DNA of the CDR3: TGTGCCAGCGGTTTTACGGGCAATGAGCAGTTCTTC.

The chain uses TRBV18 and TRBJ1-3; D gene ambiguous. The CDR3 length is 13 residues. Per germline, CDR1 KGHSH and CDR2 LQKENI. Trimming stripped 3 bases from V and 0 bases from J, with 3 bases between. CDR3 DNA sequence: TGTGCCAGCTCACCTGACTCTGGAAACACCATATATTTT. This translates into CASSPDSGNTIYF.

A single count supports this clone. The chain links TRBV5-4 to TRBJ1-6, with TRBD1 matching 7 bases. The CDR3 is 16 amino acids. J lost 9 bases, V lost 4 bases, and 13 bases had no gene match. The germline V gene encodes CDR1 SGHNT and CDR2 YYREEE (reference sequence). CDR3 sequence: CASSPEPTGNGSPLHF. In nucleotides, the CDR3 is TGTGCCAGCAGCCCAGAACCGACAGGGAATGGTTCACCCCTCCACTTT. The full variable domain, with the rest looked up from reference TRBV5-4 and TRBJ1-6, is ETGVTQSPTHLIKTRGQQVTLRCSSQSGHNTVSWYQQALGQGPQFIFQYYREEENGRGNFPPRFSGLQFPNYSSELNVNALELDDSALYLCASSPEPTGNGSPLHFGNGTRLTVT.

The V and J genes are TRBV2 and TRBJ2-7; TRBD2 agrees at 7 bases. The CDR3 consists of 15 residues. J gave up 1 base and V 4 bases, and 7 bases lay outside the gene matches. Looked up from germline, CDR1 is SNHLY and CDR2 is FYNNEI. The CDR3 loop reads CASSARRESSYEQYF. CDR3 nucleotides: TGTGCCAGCAGTGCCCGGCGGGAGAGTTCCTACGAGCAGTACTTC. Supplemented by reference TRBV2 and TRBJ2-7, the full variable domain reads EPEVTQTPSHQVTQMGQEVILRCVPISNHLYFYWYRQILGQKVEFLVSFYNNEISEKSEIFDDQFSVERPDGSNFTLKIRSTKLEDSAMYFCASSARRESSYEQYFGPGTRLTVT.

In its sample, this clone was seen a few times. This chain uses TRBV10-1 with TRBJ2-7; D is undetermined. This CDR3 comprises 13 residues. Per the germline V gene, CDR1 is WNHNN and CDR2 is SYGVQD (reference sequence). The V end was cut by 4 bases, the J end by 3 bases, with 10 bases between. DNA of the CDR3: TGCGCCAGCAGTGCTCAGAGATACTACGAGCAGTACTTC. Its protein product is CASSAQRYYEQYF.

The chain combines TRBV9 with TRBJ2-5; tentatively, D is TRBD2 (5 bases). Germline V gives CDR1 SGDLS, CDR2 YYNGEE. V gave up 7 bases and J gave up 1 base, with 17 bases separating them. The CDR3 is 15 amino acids. CDR3 amino acids: CASSRSWRPQETQYF. The CDR3 DNA reads TGTGCCAGCTCCCGTAGCTGGAGGCCCCAAGAGACCCAGTACTTC.

The V gene is TRBV7-9, the J gene TRBJ1-4; perhaps TRBD1 as D (6 bases). Germline values: CDR1 SEHNR, CDR2 FQNEAQ (reference sequence). There are 17 residues in the CDR3. V was cut by 5 bases and J by 1 base, with 17 bases left in between. The CDR3 DNA is TGTGCCAGCAGCCCACAGTACAGGGACTTAACTAATGAAAAACTGTTTTTT. Protein: CASSPQYRDLTNEKLFF. Combining the CDR3 with reference TRBV7-9 and TRBJ1-4 gives the whole variable domain DTGVSQNPRHKITKRGQNVTFRCDPISEHNRLYWYRQTLGQGPEFLTYFQNEAQLEKSRLLSDRFSAERPKGSFSTLEIQRTEQGDSAMYLCASSPQYRDLTNEKLFFGSGTQLSVL.

The V and J genes are TRBV2 and TRBJ2-4; 7 bases align to TRBD1. This CDR3 is built from 14 residues. Losses at the gene ends were 6 bases for V and 1 base for J; bases not matched to a gene: 3. The germline V gene has CDR1 SNHLY and CDR2 FYNNEI. The CDR3 spells CASRVQGAKNIQYF. In DNA form, the CDR3 reads TGTGCCAGCAGGGTACAGGGGGCCAAAAACATTCAGTACTTC.

CDR3 in amino acids: CASSPSRGSNEKLFF. CDR3 coding DNA: TGTGCCAGCAGCCCTAGCAGGGGATCTAATGAAAAACTGTTTTTT. The chain carries TRBV13 and TRBJ1-4; tentative D call: TRBD1 (6 bases). V was cut by 5 bases and J by 3 bases, with 13 bases left in between. The CDR3 has 15 amino acids. Germline V lookup: CDR1 PRHDT, CDR2 FYEKMQ (reference sequence).

This chain joins TRBV7-2 and TRBJ1-2; 7 bases fit TRBD1. V lost 5 bases, J lost 4 bases, and 7 bases stayed unmatched. This CDR3 contains 14 residues. From germline, CDR1 is SGHTA and CDR2 FQGNSA. In DNA, the CDR3 is TGTGCCAGCAGCGAGGGGCGGACAGGCTATGGCTACACCTTC. Encoded protein: CASSEGRTGYGYTF.

This rearrangement joins TRBV9 to TRBJ1-1; a possible D gene is TRBD1 (5 bases). V was clipped by 4 bases and J by 3 bases, with 13 bases between them. The CDR3 sequence is 14 residues long. Germline V gene sequence: CDR1 SGDLS, CDR2 YYNGEE. CDR3 bases: TGTGCCAGCAGCCCCGGGACCCTAGACACTGAAGCTTTCTTT. Encoded protein: CASSPGTLDTEAFF.

V usage is TRBV10-1 and J usage is TRBJ2-7; D is perhaps TRBD1 or TRBD2 (5 bases each). V shed 4 bases and J shed 6 bases, with 13 bases lying between them. This CDR3 has 13 amino acids. The germline gives CDR1 WNHNN, CDR2 SYGVQD (reference sequence). In DNA, the CDR3 is TGCGCCAGCAGTGTAACCGGGACGGCCGAGCAGTACTTC. Translated, it gives CASSVTGTAEQYF.

This clone was detected once. This chain links TRBV4-3 with TRBJ1-2; D gene ambiguous. Trimming shortened V by 0 bases and J by 4 bases, and 3 bases separated the two germline ends. Per germline, CDR1 LGHNA and CDR2 YSLEER. The CDR3 runs to 12 residues. The CDR3 coding sequence is TGCGCCAGCAGCCAAGACCGCTATGGCTACACCTTC. The encoded protein is CASSQDRYGYTF.

J is TRBJ2-5 and V is TRBV18, with 7 positions matching TRBD2. Germline V CDR1 and CDR2: KGHSH, LQKENI. Trimming removed 5 bases from V and 4 bases from J; junction bases left unmatched: 7. The CDR3 has 14 amino acids. CDR3 sequence reads: CASSIPGGRETQYF. CDR3 DNA sequence: TGTGCCAGCTCAATACCGGGGGGTCGAGAGACCCAGTACTTC.

The chain couples TRBV19 to TRBJ1-5; TRBD1 is a possible D gene (5 bases). The length of the CDR3 is 15 residues. Trimming removed 4 bases at V and 7 bases at J, with 17 bases between. Germline loops: CDR1 LNHDA, CDR2 SQIVND (reference sequence). CDR3: CASSKLWGEGQPQHF. DNA of the CDR3: TGTGCCAGTAGTAAATTATGGGGGGAGGGGCAGCCCCAGCATTTT.

This clone was observed a handful of times. V gene TRBV11-2 combines with J gene TRBJ2-1; 13 bases are shared with TRBD2. V lost 5 bases, J lost 5 bases, and 12 bases stayed unmatched. Germline values: CDR1 SGHAT, CDR2 FQNNGV. The CDR3 runs 18 residues. CDR3 sequence: CASSGVLAGGTHHNEQFF. The CDR3 DNA reads as TGTGCCAGCAGCGGCGTACTAGCGGGAGGGACCCACCACAATGAGCAGTTCTTC.

The J gene is TRBJ1-4, the V gene TRBV18; 11 nucleotides align to TRBD1. V lost 6 bases and J lost 4; bases outside the gene matches: 4. The germline V gene encodes CDR1 KGHSH and CDR2 LQKENI. The CDR3 sequence is 15 residues long. CDR3 coding DNA: TGTGCCAGCTCGTCGGGACAGGGGGGTAATGAAAAACTGTTTTTT. Its translation is CASSSGQGGNEKLFF.

The chain couples TRBV9 to TRBJ1-4; D not certain. Germline values: CDR1 SGDLS, CDR2 YYNGEE. The CDR3 sequence is 15 residues long. Trimming removed 6 bases at V and 6 bases at J, with 18 bases between. The CDR3 region is CASTPTPRADEKLFF. For the CDR3, the DNA is TGTGCCAGCACCCCAACCCCCAGAGCTGATGAAAAACTGTTTTTT.

J is TRBJ2-3 and V is TRBV7-8; 8 bases are a match to TRBD1. Trimming cost V 5 bases and J 5 bases; bases outside gene matches: 9. This CDR3 is built from 15 residues. The germline V gene has CDR1 SGHVS and CDR2 FQNEAQ. The CDR3 DNA sequence: TGTGCCAGCAGCCTCGGACAGGGTTGGGTAGATACGCAGTATTTT. Amino acid sequence: CASSLGQGWVDTQYF. Full variable domain (outside the CDR3, taken from reference TRBV7-8 and TRBJ2-3): GAGVSQSPRYKVAKRGQDVALRCDPISGHVSLFWYQQALGQGPEFLTYFQNEAQLDKSGLPSDRFFAERPEGSVSTLKIQRTQQEDSAVYLCASSLGQGWVDTQYFGPGTRLTVL.

The chain carries TRBV10-3 and TRBJ2-2, with D possibly being TRBD1 (5 bases). This CDR3 spans 15 amino acids. Germline CDR1 and CDR2: ENHRY and SYGVKD. Deletions cut 0 bases from V and 4 bases from J, with 9 bases between. The CDR3 DNA reads TGTGCCATCAGTGAGTCGACAGACTCCACCGGGGAGCTGTTTTTT. Protein sequence: CAISESTDSTGELFF.

This chain links TRBV4-2 with TRBJ1-3; D is unclear. Trimming pared 0 bases from V and 2 bases from J, leaving 11 bases between. Germline V gives CDR1 LGHNA, CDR2 YNFKEQ. The CDR3 length is 16 residues. The CDR3 loop is CASSQEYRNPGNTIYF. For the CDR3, the DNA is TGTGCCAGCAGCCAAGAATACCGCAACCCTGGAAACACCATATATTTT.

This chain links TRBV25-1 with TRBJ2-7; D may be TRBD1 (5 bases). The ends were cut back, 4 bases at V and 2 bases at J, with 6 bases in the middle. CDR3 size: 12 residues. The germline CDR1 and CDR2 sequences are MGHDK and SYGVNS. In DNA form, the CDR3 reads TGTGCCAGCAGTGGACAGCCCTACGAGCAGTACTTC. Its protein is CASSGQPYEQYF.

The table lists this clone with a few counts. The V and J genes are TRBV2 and TRBJ1-2; TRBD1 aligns across 7 bases. J gave up 4 bases and V 10 bases, and 9 bases lay outside the gene matches. Germline loops: CDR1 SNHLY, CDR2 FYNNEI. The CDR3 covers 13 residues. DNA for the CDR3: TGTGCCACCAGGACAGGCCCTAGCTATGGCTACACCTTC. Encoded protein: CATRTGPSYGYTF.

The chain couples TRBV21-1 to TRBJ1-5. TRBV21-1 is reported as a pseudogene. This CDR3 region has 16 residues. The CDR3 DNA follows: TGTGCCAGCAGCAAATCGGCGGTGTATAGCAATCAGCCCCAGCATTTT. Translating it yields CASSKSAVYSNQPQHF.

In DNA, the CDR3 is TGTGCCAGCAGGACCGGGCAGACCAATGAAAAACTGTTTTTT. It translates to CASRTGQTNEKLFF. The chain links TRBV5-5 to TRBJ1-4; no clear D. Germline CDR1 SGHKS, CDR2 YYEKEE (reference sequence). The CDR3 is 14 amino acids. Between the trimmed V and J ends, which lost 5 bases and 5 bases, there was a span of 13 bases. Using reference TRBV5-5 and TRBJ1-4 for the parts outside the CDR3, the full variable domain is DAGVTQSPTHLIKTRGQQVTLRCSPISGHKSVSWYQQVLGQGPQFIFQYYEKEERGRGNFPDRFSARQFPNYSSELNVNALLLGDSALYLCASRTGQTNEKLFFGSGTQLSVL.